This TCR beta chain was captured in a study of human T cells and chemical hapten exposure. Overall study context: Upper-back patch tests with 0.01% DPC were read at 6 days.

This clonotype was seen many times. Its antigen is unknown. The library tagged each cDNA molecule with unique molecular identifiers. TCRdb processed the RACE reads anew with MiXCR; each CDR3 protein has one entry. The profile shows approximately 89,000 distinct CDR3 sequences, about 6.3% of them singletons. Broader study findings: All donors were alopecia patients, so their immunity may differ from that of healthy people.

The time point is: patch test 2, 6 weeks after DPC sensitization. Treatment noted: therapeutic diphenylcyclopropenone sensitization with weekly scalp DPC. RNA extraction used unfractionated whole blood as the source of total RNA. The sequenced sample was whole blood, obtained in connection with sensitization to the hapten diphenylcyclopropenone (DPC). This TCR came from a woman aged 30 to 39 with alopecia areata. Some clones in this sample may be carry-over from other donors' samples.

CDR3 sequence reads: CAILVASGGTDTQYF. CDR3 bases: TGTGCCATTTTGGTGGCTAGCGGGGGGACAGATACGCAGTATTTT. V is TRBV12-3 or TRBV12-4 and J is TRBJ2-3, with 11 positions matching TRBD2. The CDR3 runs 15 residues. V lost 10 bases, J lost 3 bases, and 9 bases stayed unmatched.